A selection of T cell receptor beta chains follows, all from one sample in a study of cytomegalovirus exposure and HLA in healthy donors. This table comes from immunoSEQ multiplex PCR, and its TCRdb copy is limited to in-frame clones, with some not included. This sample's clone table lists 70,000 or so clones. The specimen was PBMCs. The receptor source for this set is a boy aged 10-17 years in good health and CMV-seronegative. CDR3s include the opening cysteine and the closing phenylalanine or tryptophan. A D gene is named only where the DNA matches it firmly.

v_gene	d_gene	j_gene	CDR3aa	CDR3nt
TRBV11-3	TRBD1	TRBJ2-1	CASSPDRVNEQFF	TGTGCCAGCAGCCCCGACAGGGTTAATGAGCAGTTCTTC
TRBV6-1	TRBD1	TRBJ2-7	CASSKDRTQYEQYF	TGTGCCAGCAGCAAGGACAGGACGCAATACGAGCAGTACTTC
TRBV19	TRBD2	TRBJ2-1	CAGSPAGARYNEQFF	TGTGCCGGGTCCCCAGCGGGGGCCCGCTACAATGAGCAGTTCTTC
TRBV4-1	-	TRBJ2-3	CASSPPGQSPGVLDTQYF	TGCGCCAGCAGTCCCCCGGGACAGTCACCGGGAGTCTTAGATACGCAGTATTTT
TRBV7-2	-	TRBJ1-2	CASSSPPRDGYTF	TGTGCCAGCAGCAGTCCACCGAGGGATGGCTACACCTTC
TRBV10-3	TRBD1	TRBJ1-2	CAISEWDRVLDGYTF	TGTGCCATCAGTGAGTGGGACAGGGTGCTAGATGGCTACACCTTC
TRBV5-6	TRBD1	TRBJ1-5	CASSLGRTGRTGNQPQHF	TGTGCCAGCAGCTTGGGGAGGACAGGGAGGACGGGCAATCAGCCCCAGCATTTT
TRBV13	TRBD2	TRBJ2-1	CASSQLSRLAGGSYNEQFF	TGTGCCAGCAGCCAGCTTAGTCGGCTAGCGGGGGGCTCCTACAATGAGCAGTTCTTC
TRBV6-5	TRBD2	TRBJ2-1	CASSYSAASGGEQFF	TGTGCCAGCAGTTACTCGGCGGCTAGCGGAGGCGAGCAGTTCTTC
TRBV7-9	TRBD2	TRBJ2-7	CASSLTSGDNEQYF	TGTGCCAGCAGCTTAACTAGCGGGGACAACGAGCAGTACTTC
TRBV14	-	TRBJ2-7	CASSPVGLQTYEQYF	TGTGCCAGCAGCCCAGTCGGACTCCAAACCTACGAGCAGTACTTC